This T cell receptor (beta chain) came from a study of cytomegalovirus exposure and HLA in healthy donors (dated 2017 in TCRdb). A note on the overall study: According to an earlier analysis of 587 of the donors, about 179 million T cells yielded approximately 120 million unique TCR beta sequences and about 300 Gb of sequence data. To study patterns of TCR occurrence, a later analysis re-analyzed previously published TCR beta repertoires from 666 donors and added high-resolution HLA genotyping. Across 398 genotyped donors of the cohort, an average of roughly 230,000 unique TCR beta nucleotide sequences per donor were sequenced, and roughly 20% of those sequences were non-productive. An earlier analysis of several hundred of the donors applied high-throughput TCR beta sequencing to assess whether each TCR beta V gene segment acted as functional or pseudogenic. Rather than drawing on any new phenotypic data, the later analysis identified candidate immune exposures from TCR beta sequences and the way those sequences occurred across donors. A later genetic analysis used genome-wide SNP genotypes for about three fifths of the 666 donors, treating that subset as a discovery cohort. Roughly five DR-DQ haplotypes were handled as single units for association and clustering because linkage in the cohort was strong. Every repertoire in the discovery cohort had been generated on one and the same sequencing platform. High-throughput TCR immunosequencing, statistical association of individual TCRs with disease status, and machine learning were combined to predict cytomegalovirus infection status. Donor age, sex, ethnicity and CMV serostatus were collected together with the repertoire data. HLA typing included class I and class II loci at four-digit resolution. The genetic ancestry cluster associated with self-reported Caucasian donors included roughly four fifths of the roughly 410 genotyped donors. Approximately 330 gigabases of sequencing data and approximately 92 million unique TCR sequences made up an early release that covered several hundred HLA-typed donors. The study was designed to test whether signatures of past pathogen exposure could be identified by cataloging public T cell receptors. Besides the first cohort of around 700 subjects, a separate validation cohort made up of roughly 120 different subjects was used. Typing coverage differed by locus: A, B, C, DRB1 and DQB1 were typed in about 620-640 donors, DQA1 in 500 to 550, DPA1 in 606, and DPB1 in around 440. Using immunosequencing, the study profiled T cell repertoires from roughly 650 subjects and related those repertoires to cytomegalovirus serostatus.

Summary of the overall study and its limitations: At a false discovery rate of 0.05, a later analysis linked around 17,000 TCR beta sequences to specific HLA alleles. Because HLA typing was unavailable for some donors at each locus, only the typed subset was used in association tests. A further reported finding was that TCR beta sequences accurately predicted the HLA-A and HLA-B alleles for most subjects in the first cohort. In an earlier analysis of about 600 of the donors, most TCR beta V segments appeared in productive rearrangements about 90% or about 30% of the time, broadly matching IMGT annotations. A group of highly shared sequence variants was considered likely to be a technical artifact of the sequencing pipeline. V-gene and J-gene trimming of TCR beta chains was associated with a missense DCLRE1C variant in a later genetic analysis, and the association was replicated in an independent cohort. The only immune exposure information available for the cohort was CMV serostatus. Cytomegalovirus status was reported to be diagnosed by the classifier with high specificity and sensitivity in both the original and validation cohorts. The study gave a list of under 200 TCR beta chains associated with cytomegalovirus. In this cohort, only TCR beta chains were sequenced, and detectable features were limited by the absence of alpha or paired-chain data. Compared with equally common non-associated chains, HLA-associated TCR beta chains in a later analysis were more clonally expanded and had lower generation probabilities. Linkage disequilibrium might explain the correlated functional status among segregating V segments, but an unknown experimental factor could not be ruled out. When HLA alleles, especially DR and DQ, strongly co-occurred, TCR associations were difficult to assign to individual alleles. In vitro tests confirmed that a few of the cytomegalovirus-associated TCR beta chains recognize cytomegalovirus antigens. Most TCR sequences were observed very rarely across donors, whereas some public TCRs were present in many individuals. In a later genetic analysis, fewer N-insertions in productive TCRs were reported among donors in an Asian-associated ancestry cluster than the 666-donor mean. Because counts were too low, 15 to 20 rarely observed V segments, including chromosome 9 orphons, were excluded from the earlier analysis of roughly 580 of the donors. Sequencing depth was assumed to be roughly uniform across donors in the presence/absence analyses, though that assumption may not hold. Most CMV-associated TCR beta chains appeared to be HLA-restricted in a later analysis, and the HLA associations seemed to be driven largely by CMV exposure. It was suggested by the authors that the approach could potentially be generalized to other disease states and immunological phenotypes. The 87-base-pair reads could not distinguish some IMGT-functional V segments, including TRBV6-2 and TRBV6-3, so those segments were excluded. A later analysis reported that several top co-occurrence clusters appeared linked to parvovirus B19, influenza, CMV and Epstein-Barr virus. In a later analysis, the rate of TCR association differed among HLA loci, with DRB1 alleles having the most associated TCRs and HLA-C alleles having the fewest.

From its cysteine to its phenylalanine, the CDR3 spans 15 amino acids. Only the CDR3 region is kept as DNA, spanning 45 bases read in frame from base 1. The germline V gene (reference sequence) provides CDR1 SGHNT and CDR2 YYREEE. Libraries were built with the immunoSEQ multiplex PCR assay. The multiplex PCR relied on a mix of 60 forward primers for TCR Vbeta segments and 13 reverse primers for TCR Jbeta segments. Amplification of the CDR3 region of rearranged TCR beta genes was performed with a multiplex PCR assay on genomic DNA. The amplified TCR beta libraries were sequenced on the Illumina HiSeq System as 87-base-pair reads. As for how the authors treated the data: A later analysis tallied around 80 million unique TCR beta chains across the 700 or so repertoires, and 10 million to 11 million of those chains were shared by two or more donors. Raw reads were error-corrected and collapsed into unique sequences with a nearest-neighbor algorithm that merged closely related sequences to remove PCR and sequencing errors. CDR3 sequences were aligned to IMGT reference sequences to assign V, D and J gene segments. Each retained sequence needed at least a six-nucleotide match to both a V gene segment and a J gene segment. Rearrangements were classified as productive when the CDR3 lacked stop codons and remained in frame with V and J, and all other rearrangements were classified as non-productive. Following IMGT convention, CDR3 was defined as the stretch from the second conserved V-encoded cysteine up to the conserved J-encoded phenylalanine. Sequences without an unambiguous match to a single V gene segment were excluded from the earlier analysis of several hundred of the donors. An earlier analysis of about 590 of the donors classified V segments as functional when productive rearrangements were above 56.7% and as segregating when the standard deviation between donors was above 5%. A statistical classification framework was built to diagnose cytomegalovirus status from the catalog of TCR beta chain sequences. In a later analysis, TCR nucleotide sequences were compared against IMGT/GENE-DB human TR gene sequences so that V and J genes could be assigned. The TCRdist pipeline was used in a later analysis to assign CDR3 sequences and most-parsimonious VDJ recombination scenarios. In a later analysis, each TCR beta chain was defined by its CDR3 amino acid sequence together with its V-gene family, and reads lacking a unique V-gene family were excluded. A later analysis removed 600 or so highly shared, low-generation-probability nucleotide sequences to deal with suspected cross-contamination and a sequencing artifact. For each public chain, a later analysis derived a clonal expansion index from normalized ranks of inferred template counts within each repertoire. Generation probabilities in a later analysis came from a VDJ recombination model fitted to out-of-frame rearrangements, and those results were checked against IGoR. In a later analysis, hypergeometric tests were used to score TCR-TCR, TCR-HLA and TCR-CMV co-occurrence, with a repertoire-size bias correction applied to TCR pairs. To estimate false discovery rates, a later analysis permuted the HLA or CMV assignments 20 times. In a later analysis, co-occurring TCRs were grouped using DBSCAN, and TCRdist sequence similarity was added for clustering within HLA-allele-positive subsets. For co-occurrence clustering, repertoires with fewer than 30,000 or more than 120,000 public chains were excluded, along with about five repertoires with anomalous nucleotide sharing. In TCRdb, the immuneACCESS table is reduced to in-frame sequences with V and J assigned. These tables do not hold every clone; where another copy was compared, an unresolved V gene accounts for under half, and the others remain unexplained. That table supplies the V and J calls and clone size; D and trimming were determined from the DNA. The sample table contains roughly 130,000 clones; only one count was recorded for roughly 70% of them. 6.6% of the sample goes to the ten largest clones.

The cohort was made up of about 610 healthy bone marrow donors. Cohort members were all nominally healthy when sampled, although unrecorded immune exposures were likely present. The donor was CMV seropositive and was included in the group of 250 to 300 seropositive cohort members. Every donor gave a peripheral blood sample, and the peripheral blood mononuclear cells from that sample were used for TCR beta sequencing. The Qiagen DNeasy Blood Extraction Kit was used to extract genomic DNA from the blood cell samples. As concerns this clone: Its antigen remains undetermined. At one of its ends the junction is not consistent with the germline gene, which may arise from a read error.

Material for sequencing was PBMCs. This sequence was found in a man between 35 and 55 years old in good health and CMV-seropositive. The rearrangement combines TRBV5-4 with TRBJ1-4, with 10 bases matching TRBD1. The CDR3 region reads CTSSYSGTGAEKLFF. The sequence in DNA is TGTACCAGCAGCTATTCCGGGACAGGGGCTGAAAAACTGTTTTTT.